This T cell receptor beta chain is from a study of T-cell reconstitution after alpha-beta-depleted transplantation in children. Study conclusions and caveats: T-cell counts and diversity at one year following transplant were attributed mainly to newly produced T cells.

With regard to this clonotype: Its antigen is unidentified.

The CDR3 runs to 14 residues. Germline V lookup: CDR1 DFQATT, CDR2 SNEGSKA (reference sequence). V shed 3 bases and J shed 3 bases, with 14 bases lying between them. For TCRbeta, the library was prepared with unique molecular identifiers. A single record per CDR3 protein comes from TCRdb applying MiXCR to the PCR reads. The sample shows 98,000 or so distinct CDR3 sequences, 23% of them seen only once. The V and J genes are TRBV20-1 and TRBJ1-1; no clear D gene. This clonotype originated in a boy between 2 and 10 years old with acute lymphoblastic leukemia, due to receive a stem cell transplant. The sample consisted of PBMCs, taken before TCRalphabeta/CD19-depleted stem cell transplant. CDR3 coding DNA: TGCAGTGCTAGTGTACGGACCTTGGACACTGAAGCTTTCTTT. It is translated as CSASVRTLDTEAFF.